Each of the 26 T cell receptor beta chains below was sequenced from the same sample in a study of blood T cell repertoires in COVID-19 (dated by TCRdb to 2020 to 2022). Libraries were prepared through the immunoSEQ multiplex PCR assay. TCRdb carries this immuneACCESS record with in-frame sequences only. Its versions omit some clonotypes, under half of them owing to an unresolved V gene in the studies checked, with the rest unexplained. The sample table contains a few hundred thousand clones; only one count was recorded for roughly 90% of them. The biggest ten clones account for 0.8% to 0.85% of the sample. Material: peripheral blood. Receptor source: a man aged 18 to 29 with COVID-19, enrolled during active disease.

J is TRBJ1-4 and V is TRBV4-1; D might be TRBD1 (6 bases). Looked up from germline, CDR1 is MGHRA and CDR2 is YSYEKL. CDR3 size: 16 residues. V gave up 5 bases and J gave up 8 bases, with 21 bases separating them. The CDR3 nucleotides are TGCGCCAGCAGCAACCCAATCCTAAGCGGGGGCGAAAAACTGTTTTTT. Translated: CASSNPILSGGEKLFF.

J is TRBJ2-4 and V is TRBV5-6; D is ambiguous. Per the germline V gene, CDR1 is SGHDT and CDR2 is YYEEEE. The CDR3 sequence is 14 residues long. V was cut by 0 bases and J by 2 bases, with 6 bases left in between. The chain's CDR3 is CASSLVRTKNIQYF. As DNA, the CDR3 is TGTGCCAGCAGCTTGGTGAGGACCAAAAACATTCAGTACTTC.

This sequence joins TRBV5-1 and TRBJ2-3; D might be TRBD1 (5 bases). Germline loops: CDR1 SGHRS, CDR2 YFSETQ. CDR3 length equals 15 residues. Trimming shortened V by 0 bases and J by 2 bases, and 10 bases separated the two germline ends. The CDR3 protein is CASSLGQPITDTQYF. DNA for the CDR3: TGCGCCAGCAGCTTGGGACAGCCCATCACAGATACGCAGTATTTT.

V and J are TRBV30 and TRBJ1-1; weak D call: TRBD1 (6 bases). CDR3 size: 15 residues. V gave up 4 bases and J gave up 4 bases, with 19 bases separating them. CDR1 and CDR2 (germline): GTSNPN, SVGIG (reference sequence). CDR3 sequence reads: CAWTPRLGGPTEAFF. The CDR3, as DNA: TGTGCCTGGACCCCCAGGCTAGGGGGTCCCACTGAAGCTTTCTTT.

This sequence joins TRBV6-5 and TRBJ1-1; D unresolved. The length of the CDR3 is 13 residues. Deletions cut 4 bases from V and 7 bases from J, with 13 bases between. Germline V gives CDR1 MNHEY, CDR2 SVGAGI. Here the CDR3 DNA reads TGTGCCAGCAGTTCATATCTAAACCGTGAAGCTTTCTTT. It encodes CASSSYLNREAFF.

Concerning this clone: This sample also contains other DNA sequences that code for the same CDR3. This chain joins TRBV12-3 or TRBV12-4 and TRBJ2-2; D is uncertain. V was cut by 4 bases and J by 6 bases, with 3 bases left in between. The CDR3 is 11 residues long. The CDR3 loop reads CASSSSGELFF. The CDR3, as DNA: TGTGCCAGCAGTTCGTCCGGGGAGCTGTTTTTT.

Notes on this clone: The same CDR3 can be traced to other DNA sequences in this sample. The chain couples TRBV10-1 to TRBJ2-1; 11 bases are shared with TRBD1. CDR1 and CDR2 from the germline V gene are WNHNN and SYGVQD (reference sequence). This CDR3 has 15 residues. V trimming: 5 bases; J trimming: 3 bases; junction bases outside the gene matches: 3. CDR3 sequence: CASSPGTGGYNEQFF. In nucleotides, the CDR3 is TGCGCCAGCAGTCCCGGGACAGGGGGCTACAATGAGCAGTTCTTC.

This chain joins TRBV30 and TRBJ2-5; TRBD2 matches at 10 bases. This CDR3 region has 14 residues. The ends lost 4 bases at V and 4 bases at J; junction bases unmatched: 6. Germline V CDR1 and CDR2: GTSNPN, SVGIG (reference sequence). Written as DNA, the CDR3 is TGTGCCTGGACGCTAGCGGGAGTGTCAGAGACCCAGTACTTC. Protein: CAWTLAGVSETQYF.

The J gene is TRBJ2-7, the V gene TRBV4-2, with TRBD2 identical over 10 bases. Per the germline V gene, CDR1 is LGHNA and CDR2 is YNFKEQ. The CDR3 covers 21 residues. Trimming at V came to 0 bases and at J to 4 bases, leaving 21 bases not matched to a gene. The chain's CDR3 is CASSQEGLSPVEAGGRYEQYF. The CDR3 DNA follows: TGTGCCAGCAGCCAAGAAGGACTCAGCCCCGTTGAAGCGGGGGGGCGATACGAGCAGTACTTC.

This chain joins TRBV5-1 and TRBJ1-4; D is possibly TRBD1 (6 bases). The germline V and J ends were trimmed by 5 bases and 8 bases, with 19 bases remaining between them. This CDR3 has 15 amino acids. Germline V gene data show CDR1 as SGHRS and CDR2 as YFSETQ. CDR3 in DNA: TGCGCCAGCAGGCTTACTGGGGGCGCATTCGAAAAACTGTTTTTT. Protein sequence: CASRLTGGAFEKLFF.

Written as DNA, the CDR3 is TGTGCCAGCAGCGGTCTTACCTCATCCTACAATGAGCAGTTCTTC. Amino acids: CASSGLTSSYNEQFF. J is TRBJ2-1 and V is TRBV2; D gene unclear. This CDR3 comprises 15 residues. CDR1 and CDR2 from the germline V gene are SNHLY and FYNNEI. Trimming pared 6 bases from V and 1 base from J, leaving 13 bases between.

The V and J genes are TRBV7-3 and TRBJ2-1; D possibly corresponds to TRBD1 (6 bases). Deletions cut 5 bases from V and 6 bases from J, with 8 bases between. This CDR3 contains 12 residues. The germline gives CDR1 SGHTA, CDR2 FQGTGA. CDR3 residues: CASSRDINEQFF. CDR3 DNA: TGTGCCAGCAGCCGGGACATCAATGAGCAGTTCTTC.

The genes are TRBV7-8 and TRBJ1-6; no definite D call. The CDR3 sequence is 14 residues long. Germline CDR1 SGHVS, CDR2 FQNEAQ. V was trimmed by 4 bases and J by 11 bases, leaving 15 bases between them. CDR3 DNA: TGTGCCAGCAGCTCTGGGGAGGGCCCTACACCCCTCCACTTT. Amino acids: CASSSGEGPTPLHF.

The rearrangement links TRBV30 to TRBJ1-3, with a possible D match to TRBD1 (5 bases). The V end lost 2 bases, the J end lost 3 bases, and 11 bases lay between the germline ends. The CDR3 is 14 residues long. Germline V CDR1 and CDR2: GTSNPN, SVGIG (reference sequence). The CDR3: CAWSPRGGGNTIYF. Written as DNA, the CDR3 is TGTGCCTGGAGTCCGAGGGGAGGTGGAAACACCATATATTTT.

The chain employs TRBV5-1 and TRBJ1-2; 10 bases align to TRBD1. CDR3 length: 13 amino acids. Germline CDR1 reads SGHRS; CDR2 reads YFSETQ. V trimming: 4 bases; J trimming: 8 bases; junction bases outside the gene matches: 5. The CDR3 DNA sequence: TGCGCCAGCAGCACCGGGACAGGGGAAGGCTACACCTTC. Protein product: CASSTGTGEGYTF.

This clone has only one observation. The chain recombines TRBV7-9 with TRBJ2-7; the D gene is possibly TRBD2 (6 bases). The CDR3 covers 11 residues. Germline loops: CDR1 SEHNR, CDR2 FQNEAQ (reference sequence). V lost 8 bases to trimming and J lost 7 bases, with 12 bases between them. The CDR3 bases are TGTGCCAGCTCGGCGGGGTGGGAGCAGTACTTC. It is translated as CASSAGWEQYF. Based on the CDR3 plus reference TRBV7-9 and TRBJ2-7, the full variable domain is DTGVSQNPRHKITKRGQNVTFRCDPISEHNRLYWYRQTLGQGPEFLTYFQNEAQLEKSRLLSDRFSAERPKGSFSTLEIQRTEQGDSAMYLCASSAGWEQYFGPGTRLTVT.

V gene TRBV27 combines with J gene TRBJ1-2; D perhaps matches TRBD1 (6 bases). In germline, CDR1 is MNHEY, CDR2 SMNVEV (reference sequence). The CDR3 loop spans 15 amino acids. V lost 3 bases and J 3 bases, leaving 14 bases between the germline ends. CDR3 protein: CASSFGTGMDYGYTF. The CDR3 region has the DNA TGTGCCAGCAGTTTTGGTACAGGGATGGACTATGGCTACACCTTC.

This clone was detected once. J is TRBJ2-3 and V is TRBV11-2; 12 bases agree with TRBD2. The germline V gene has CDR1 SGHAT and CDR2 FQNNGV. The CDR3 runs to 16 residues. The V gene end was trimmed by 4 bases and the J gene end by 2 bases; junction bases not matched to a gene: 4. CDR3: CASSSGLAGNTDTQYF. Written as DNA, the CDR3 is TGTGCCAGCAGCTCCGGACTAGCGGGGAACACAGATACGCAGTATTTT.

CDR3 loop: CASSPGTTYEQYF. In DNA, the CDR3 is TGTGCCAGCAGCCCCGGGACTACCTACGAGCAGTACTTC. The J gene is TRBJ2-7, the V gene TRBV2; 7 positions match TRBD2. Germline trimming cut 6 bases from V and 2 bases from J; bases unmatched to any gene: 4. Per germline, CDR1 SNHLY and CDR2 FYNNEI. This CDR3 region has 13 residues.

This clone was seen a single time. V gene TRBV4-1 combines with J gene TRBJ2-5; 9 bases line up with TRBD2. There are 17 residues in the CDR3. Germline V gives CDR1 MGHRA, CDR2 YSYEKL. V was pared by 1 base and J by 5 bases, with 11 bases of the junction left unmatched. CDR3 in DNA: TGCGCCAGCAGCCAAGTACGGCTAGCGGGGCAGGGGGAGACCCAGTACTTC. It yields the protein CASSQVRLAGQGETQYF.

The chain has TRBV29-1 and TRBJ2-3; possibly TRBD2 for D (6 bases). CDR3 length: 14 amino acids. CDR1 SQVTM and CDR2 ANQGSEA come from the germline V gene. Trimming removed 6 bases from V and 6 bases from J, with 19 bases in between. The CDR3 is CSVREASARDTQYF. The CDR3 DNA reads TGCAGCGTGAGGGAGGCCTCCGCCCGGGATACGCAGTATTTT.

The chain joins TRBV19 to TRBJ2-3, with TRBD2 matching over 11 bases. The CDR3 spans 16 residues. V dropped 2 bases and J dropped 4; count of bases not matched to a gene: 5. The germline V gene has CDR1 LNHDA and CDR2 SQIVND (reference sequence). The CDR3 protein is CASSILAGGYADTQYF. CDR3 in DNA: TGTGCCAGTAGTATACTAGCGGGAGGATACGCAGATACGCAGTATTTT.

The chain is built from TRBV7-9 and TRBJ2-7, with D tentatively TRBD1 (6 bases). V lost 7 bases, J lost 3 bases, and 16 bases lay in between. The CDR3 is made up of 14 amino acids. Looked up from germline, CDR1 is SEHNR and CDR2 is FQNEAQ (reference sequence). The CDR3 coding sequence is TGTGCCAGCAACCGAGGGGGTCCCGACTACGAGCAGTACTTC. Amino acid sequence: CASNRGGPDYEQYF.

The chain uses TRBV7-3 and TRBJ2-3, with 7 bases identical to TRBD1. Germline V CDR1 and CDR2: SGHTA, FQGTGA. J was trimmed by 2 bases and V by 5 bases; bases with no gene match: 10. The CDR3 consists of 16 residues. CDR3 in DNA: TGTGCCAGCAGCGCTACAGGGGTTAGTACCACAGATACGCAGTATTTT. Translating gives CASSATGVSTTDTQYF.

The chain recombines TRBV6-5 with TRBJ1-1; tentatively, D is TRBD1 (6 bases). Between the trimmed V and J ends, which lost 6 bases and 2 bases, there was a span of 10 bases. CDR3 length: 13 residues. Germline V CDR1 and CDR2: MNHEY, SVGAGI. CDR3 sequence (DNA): TGTGCCAGCAGACAACAGGGAAACACTGAAGCTTTCTTT. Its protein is CASRQQGNTEAFF.

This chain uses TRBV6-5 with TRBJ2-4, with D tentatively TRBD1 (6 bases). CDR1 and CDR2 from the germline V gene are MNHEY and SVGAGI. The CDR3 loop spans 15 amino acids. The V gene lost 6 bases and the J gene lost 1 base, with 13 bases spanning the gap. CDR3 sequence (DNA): TGTGCCAGCAGAAAACAGGGTAGGGCCAAAAACATTCAGTACTTC. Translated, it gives CASRKQGRAKNIQYF.